One sample yielded the 13 T cell receptor beta chains listed below, sequenced in a study of identical twins. TCRdb fed the 5' RACE reads into MiXCR, producing one record per CDR3 protein. The table shows 1.5 million or so distinct CDR3 sequences, with around a third occurring only once. The sequencing input was cord blood. These receptors were collected from a newborn girl in good health.

The V and J genes are TRBV20-1 and TRBJ1-5; tentatively, D is TRBD1 (5 bases). The CDR3 is made up of 16 amino acids. Per the germline V gene, CDR1 is DFQATT and CDR2 is SNEGSKA (reference sequence). V dropped 2 bases and J dropped 7 bases, with 21 bases sitting between them. Here the CDR3 reads CSARYGSQGGRQPQHF. Written as DNA, the CDR3 is TGCAGTGCTAGATACGGCTCCCAGGGAGGAAGGCAGCCCCAGCATTTT.

This clonotype showed up just once. V and J are TRBV2 and TRBJ2-3, with a tentative D call TRBD1 (5 bases). Germline CDR1 reads SNHLY; CDR2 reads FYNNEI. This CDR3 is built from 15 residues. V was cut by 8 bases and J by 0 bases, with 15 bases left in between. As DNA, the CDR3 is TGTGCCAGCGACAGCCGCCAATATAGCACAGATACGCAGTATTTT. This sequence encodes CASDSRQYSTDTQYF.

The chain employs TRBV12-3 or TRBV12-4 and TRBJ2-5, with D possibly matching TRBD1 (6 bases). This CDR3 comprises 15 residues. The ends were cut back, 5 bases at V and 1 base at J, with 14 bases in the middle. The CDR3 reads CASSPGQASQETQYF. Here the CDR3 DNA reads TGTGCCAGCAGTCCGGGACAAGCCTCCCAAGAGACCCAGTACTTC.

This clonotype was seen only a few times. CDR3 sequence: CASSQEAGWGTDTQYF. The DNA of the CDR3 is TGTGCCAGCAGCCAAGAAGCGGGATGGGGCACAGATACGCAGTATTTT. V and J are TRBV14 and TRBJ2-3; 7 bases fit TRBD2. This CDR3 has 16 residues. Trimming cost V 0 bases and J 1 base; bases outside gene matches: 4. Germline CDR1 and CDR2: SGHDN and FVKESK.

This clonotype has more than one count but fewer than ten. The genes are TRBV7-8 and TRBJ1-6, with D unresolved. Germline V lookup: CDR1 SGHVS, CDR2 FQNEAQ. Trimming left V 1 base short and J 9 bases short, with 13 bases between. The CDR3 loop spans 15 amino acids. The CDR3 spells CASSLGRQAGSPLHF. CDR3 nucleotides: TGTGCCAGCAGCTTAGGTCGGCAGGCGGGTTCACCCCTCCACTTT.

Only a few counts were recorded for this clonotype. This chain links TRBV20-1 with TRBJ2-1, with 11 bases identical to TRBD2. The V gene end was trimmed by 6 bases and the J gene end by 1 base; junction bases not matched to a gene: 2. Germline assignment: CDR1 DFQATT and CDR2 SNEGSKA (reference sequence). The CDR3 totals 14 residues. The CDR3 reads CSAPSGGSYNEQFF. CDR3 coding DNA: TGCAGTGCCCCTAGCGGGGGGTCCTACAATGAGCAGTTCTTC.

V is TRBV20-1 and J is TRBJ2-3; no firm D call. The CDR3 sequence is 14 residues long. Trimming stripped 0 bases from V and 0 bases from J, with 7 bases between. Germline V gene data show CDR1 as DFQATT and CDR2 as SNEGSKA (reference sequence). The CDR3, as DNA: TGCAGTGCTAGAGAGATCACTAGCACAGATACGCAGTATTTT. Encoded protein: CSAREITSTDTQYF.

About this clonotype: The junction differs from germline at one of its ends, possibly a read error. The J gene is TRBJ2-3, the V gene TRBV19, with D perhaps matching TRBD2 (5 bases). The germline gives CDR1 LNHDA, CDR2 SQIVND (reference sequence). The CDR3 extends over 13 amino acids. The CDR3 DNA sequence: TGTGCCAGTAGTTATGCTAGCACAGATTCGCAGTATTTT. This codes for CASSYASTDSQYF.

This clonotype was seen more than once but under ten times. J is TRBJ1-2 and V is TRBV28; D gene ambiguous. V was shortened by 2 bases and J by 0 bases, with 13 bases between the two germline ends. The germline V gene has CDR1 MDHEN and CDR2 SYDVKM. The CDR3 spans 16 residues. The CDR3 nucleotides are TGTGCCAGCAGTTTACCGGGCACCCCTACTAACTATGGCTACACCTTC. Translated: CASSLPGTPTNYGYTF.

This clonotype was found a few times. V is TRBV25-1 and J is TRBJ2-4; tentatively, D is TRBD2 (6 bases). Germline V CDR1 and CDR2: MGHDK, SYGVNS. This CDR3 region has 16 residues. V was pared by 0 bases and J by 7 bases, with 16 bases between. CDR3 region: CASSEYTGGSGNIQYF. As DNA, the CDR3 is TGTGCCAGCAGTGAATATACCGGGGGAAGTGGGAACATTCAGTACTTC.

The table lists this clonotype with a count of one. The V and J genes are TRBV12-3 or TRBV12-4 and TRBJ2-7; D is uncertain. There are 13 residues in the CDR3. V lost 8 bases, J lost 7 bases, and 18 bases lay in between. CDR3 sequence: CASRTPRGHEQYF. CDR3 nucleotide sequence: TGTGCCAGCCGAACCCCCCGTGGGCATGAGCAGTACTTC.

The table lists this clonotype with a few counts. V is TRBV21-1 and J is TRBJ2-3; the table's D gene call, TRBD2, was not cross checked with the DNA. TRBV21-1 constitutes a pseudogene. This CDR3 is built from 17 residues. CDR3 bases: TGTGCCAGCAGCATAGATAGGACTAGCGGGGGCGCAGATACGCAGTATTTT. It encodes CASSIDRTSGGADTQYF.

This chain uses TRBV6-6 with TRBJ1-1; the match to TRBD1 covers 7 bases. The junction had 6 bases not matched to a gene; V was cut back by 2 bases and J by 3 bases. The CDR3 has 15 residues. Germline CDR1 and CDR2: MNHNY and SVGAGI (reference sequence). DNA of the CDR3: TGTGCCAGCAGTTACGAACAGGGGTGGGACACTGAAGCTTTCTTT. It is translated as CASSYEQGWDTEAFF.